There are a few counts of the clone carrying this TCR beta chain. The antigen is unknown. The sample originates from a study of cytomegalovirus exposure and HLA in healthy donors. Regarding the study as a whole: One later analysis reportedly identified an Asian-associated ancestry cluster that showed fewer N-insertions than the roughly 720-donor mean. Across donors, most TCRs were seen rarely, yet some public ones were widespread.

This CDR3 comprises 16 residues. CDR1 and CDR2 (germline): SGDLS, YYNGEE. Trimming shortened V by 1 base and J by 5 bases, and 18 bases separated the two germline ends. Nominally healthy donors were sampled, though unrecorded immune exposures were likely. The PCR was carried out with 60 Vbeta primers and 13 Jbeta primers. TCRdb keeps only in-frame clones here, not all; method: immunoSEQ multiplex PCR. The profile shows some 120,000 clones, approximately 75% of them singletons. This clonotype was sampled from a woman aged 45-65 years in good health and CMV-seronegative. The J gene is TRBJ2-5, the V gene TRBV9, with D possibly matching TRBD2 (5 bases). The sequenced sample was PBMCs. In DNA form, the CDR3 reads TGTGCCAGCAGCGTACTATCGGGAACACTAGGCGAGACCCAGTACTTC. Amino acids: CASSVLSGTLGETQYF.